This T cell receptor (beta chain) originates from a study of OX40 agonist ivuxolimab in advanced cancers. Overall study context: Patients received ivuxolimab, an agonistic anti-OX40 (CD134) antibody.

The CDR3 runs 15 residues. V dropped 3 bases and J dropped 5 bases, with 16 bases sitting between them. From germline, CDR1 is ENHRY and CDR2 SYGVKD. The table lists this clone with a few counts. Libraries were prepared by immunoSEQ multiplex PCR; TCRdb keeps only in-frame clonotypes and omits some of them. The sample shows about 18,000 clones, about two thirds of them seen only once. Autoimmune disease history or systemic immunosuppression excluded patients. V is TRBV10-3 and J is TRBJ1-2, with a tentative D call TRBD1 (6 bases). The clonotype originates from an adult with an advanced solid tumor such as melanoma, head and neck, liver or kidney cancer. The input for sequencing was CD4+ or CD8+ T cells sorted from blood, taken in a trial of the OX40 agonist ivuxolimab. This CDR3 is CAISEKGVPWYGYTF. As DNA, the CDR3 is TGTGCCATCAGTGAAAAGGGGGTCCCCTGGTATGGCTACACCTTC.